These 17 T cell receptor beta chains were sequenced from one sample in a study of low-dose radiotherapy and immunotherapy resistance in tumors (dated by TCRdb to the early 2020s). The label giving this sample's time point can be read as: after trial treatment. The sample's treatment or condition label, decoded: LDRT plus nivolumab, ipilimumab, low-dose cyclophosphamide and aspirin (RACIN trial). Sequencer: Illumina HiSeq 2500. First-strand cDNA was synthesized with Superscript III and a set of TRAV- and TRBV-specific primers, covering both TCRalpha and TCRbeta chains. An approximately 18-cycle PCR with Phusion amplified the TCRs, pairing a constant-region primer with the adapter that was attached to the V primers. In TCRdb, the public reads were trimmed at Q25 with fastp and aligned with MiXCR, with productive beta chains retained. Rows merge per CDR3 protein into single entries with the most common DNA and genes. The sample includes almost 45,000 distinct CDR3 sequences, with 20% to 30% observed a single time. The ten largest account for about a tenth of the sample.

Sequencing was performed on PBMCs, taken after low-dose radiotherapy plus immunotherapy. These TCRs come from a male donor with prostate cancer.

This clonotype has just one count. The rearrangement links TRBV29-1 to TRBJ1-2, with TRBD1 as a possible D gene (5 bases). The CDR3 is 13 amino acids. The germline CDR1 and CDR2 sequences are SQVTM and ANQGSEA. With 3 bases removed from V and 0 bases from J, the gap between germline ends came to 8 bases. The DNA of the CDR3 is TGCAGCGTTGACAGGGCCGCTAACTATGGCTACACCTTC. This encodes CSVDRAANYGYTF.

At least ten counts were recorded for this clonotype. CDR3: CASSRLAGETIQYF. In DNA form, the CDR3 reads TGTGCCAGCAGCCGCCTGGCAGGCGAAACCATTCAGTACTTC. The rearrangement uses TRBV3-1 and TRBJ2-4; D uncertain. The CDR3 covers 14 residues. Trimming took off 4 bases at V and 9 bases at J, with 16 bases between the two ends. The germline V gene has CDR1 LGHDT and CDR2 YNNKEL (reference sequence). Full variable domain (missing parts from reference TRBV3-1 and TRBJ2-4): DTAVSQTPKYLVTQMGNDKSIKCEQNLGHDTMYWYKQDSKKFLKIMFSYNNKELIINETVPNRFSPKSPDKAHLNLHINSLELGDSAVYFCASSRLAGETIQYFGAGTRLSVL.

This clonotype was detected many times. This sequence joins TRBV7-6 and TRBJ2-3, with 9 bases identical to TRBD2. The CDR3 has 14 residues. Germline V CDR1 and CDR2: SGHVS, FNYEAQ. With 1 base clipped from V and 4 bases from J, the junction kept 0 bases outside the gene matches. The CDR3 region is CASSLERGADTQYF. DNA for the CDR3: TGTGCCAGCAGCTTAGAGCGGGGGGCAGATACGCAGTATTTT.

This clonotype was seen once. This chain connects TRBV7-2 to TRBJ2-7; 7 bases match TRBD1. The CDR3 extends over 16 amino acids. Trimming removed 1 base from V and 4 bases from J; junction bases left unmatched: 10. Germline loops: CDR1 SGHTA, CDR2 FQGNSA. As DNA, the CDR3 is TGTGCCAGCAGCTTAGGGGCTTCAGGGACAGTGTACGAGCAGTACTTC. This gives the protein CASSLGASGTVYEQYF.

The table lists this clonotype with many counts. This chain links TRBV29-1 with TRBJ2-3; no clear D. The CDR3 has 13 residues. V dropped 3 bases and J dropped 2 bases, with 9 bases sitting between them. Germline CDR1 and CDR2: SQVTM and ANQGSEA. CDR3 in DNA: TGCAGCGTTGATGGGCGGACCACAGATACGCAGTATTTT. Protein sequence: CSVDGRTTDTQYF.

This clonotype was detected ten times or more. J is TRBJ2-1 and V is TRBV7-2, with a weak D call TRBD1 (5 bases). V was shortened by 4 bases and J by 0 bases, with 10 bases between the two germline ends. Germline V CDR1 and CDR2: SGHTA, FQGNSA. CDR3 length: 15 residues. This CDR3 is CASSSSRGSYNEQFF. The DNA for the CDR3 is TGTGCCAGCAGCTCCTCTAGGGGCTCCTACAATGAGCAGTTCTTC.

A word on this clonotype: It is likely a read error: a sequence one base away is far more abundant. The chain combines TRBV13 with TRBJ2-3, with no clear D. This CDR3 comprises 14 residues. Looked up from germline, CDR1 is PRHDT and CDR2 is FYEKMQ (reference sequence). V dropped 7 bases and J dropped 1 base, with 12 bases sitting between them. This CDR3 reads CASNVDGGTDTQYF. DNA for the CDR3: TGTGCCAGCAACGTAGACGGAGGCACAGATACGCAGTATTTT.

This clonotype was seen ten or more times. The chain employs TRBV11-2 and TRBJ2-7, with a weak D call TRBD1 (5 bases). V dropped 4 bases and J dropped 8 bases, with 24 bases sitting between them. Germline V gives CDR1 SGHAT, CDR2 FQNNGV. The CDR3 runs 16 residues. The CDR3 spells CASSSLGGRDAYQQYF. As DNA, the CDR3 is TGTGCCAGCAGCTCCCTTGGCGGCAGGGATGCCTATCAGCAGTACTTC.

The V and J genes are TRBV7-3 and TRBJ2-3; 7 bases agree with TRBD1. After removal of 4 bases from V and 7 bases from J, the junction contained 5 bases not matched to a gene. The germline CDR1 and CDR2 sequences are SGHTA and FQGTGA. This CDR3 has 13 amino acids. The CDR3 DNA is TGTGCCAGCAGCTCCGGACAGGTCCATACGCAGTATTTT. It codes for CASSSGQVHTQYF.

This clonotype was seen repeatedly, ten times or more. The genes are TRBV20-1 and TRBJ1-2; D remains unclear. Germline V gene data show CDR1 as DFQATT and CDR2 as SNEGSKA (reference sequence). V was clipped by 2 bases and J by 5 bases, with 15 bases between them. This CDR3 is 14 amino acids long. The CDR3 DNA reads TGCAGTGCTAGAAACGCAGCGGGTGTGTATGGCTACACCTTC. As protein: CSARNAAGVYGYTF.

This clonotype has a count of ten or more. This CDR3 is CASRGGTGNTGELFF. CDR3 bases: TGTGCCAGCAGGGGAGGGACAGGGAACACCGGGGAGCTGTTTTTT. The chain links TRBV28 to TRBJ2-2, with a possible D match to TRBD1 (8 bases). This CDR3 has 15 amino acids. Germline assignment: CDR1 MDHEN and CDR2 SYDVKM. The V gene lost 6 bases and the J gene lost 1 base, with 12 bases spanning the gap.

This clonotype was observed a handful of times. The chain joins TRBV5-1 to TRBJ1-5; 8 nucleotides align to TRBD1. Germline V gene lookup returns CDR1 SGHRS and CDR2 YFSETQ. Trimming removed 1 base from V and 5 bases from J; junction bases left unmatched: 11. The CDR3 spans 17 residues. The CDR3 region is CASSLFPRGRLDQPQHF. The CDR3 DNA reads as TGCGCCAGCAGCTTGTTTCCCAGGGGGCGTCTTGATCAGCCCCAGCATTTT.

This clonotype was seen ten or more times. The genes are TRBV7-9 and TRBJ2-2, with no clear D. The CDR3 sequence is 16 residues long. V was trimmed by 5 bases and J by 2 bases, leaving 15 bases between them. Germline loops: CDR1 SEHNR, CDR2 FQNEAQ (reference sequence). The CDR3 reads CASSVVRALNTGELFF. The CDR3 DNA is TGTGCCAGCAGCGTGGTCCGGGCCCTAAACACCGGGGAGCTGTTTTTT.

The CDR3 DNA follows: TGTGCCAGCAAGCGTGAGGGCTTTAACTATGGCTACACCTTC. Its translation: CASKREGFNYGYTF. This sequence joins TRBV12-3 or TRBV12-4 and TRBJ1-2; the D is unclear. This CDR3 comprises 14 residues. Trimming took off 7 bases at V and 1 base at J, with 13 bases between the two ends.

This clonotype was picked up many times. The rearrangement uses TRBV2 and TRBJ2-1; the D is unclear. This CDR3 is built from 14 residues. Germline CDR1 and CDR2: SNHLY and FYNNEI. Trimming shortened V by 4 bases and J by 3 bases, and 10 bases separated the two germline ends. For the CDR3, the DNA is TGTGCCAGCAGTGCCCGTGGGGTCTACAATGAGCAGTTCTTC. Protein: CASSARGVYNEQFF.

This clonotype has a count of ten or more. The chain has TRBV27 and TRBJ1-2; no reliable D call. Germline V CDR1 and CDR2: MNHEY, SMNVEV (reference sequence). CDR3 length: 16 amino acids. Trimming pared 8 bases from V and 4 bases from J, leaving 23 bases between. The CDR3 spells CASRPGGSAASYGYTF. The CDR3 nucleotides are TGTGCCAGCCGTCCGGGCGGGTCTGCAGCTTCCTATGGCTACACCTTC.

CDR3 protein: CASSQGLAKNIQYF. CDR3 DNA sequence: TGTGCCAGCAGCCAAGGATTAGCCAAAAACATTCAGTACTTC. The chain joins TRBV5-6 to TRBJ2-4; D is unresolved. This CDR3 contains 14 residues. The germline CDR1 and CDR2 sequences are SGHDT and YYEEEE. V dropped 4 bases and J dropped 0 bases, with 8 bases sitting between them.